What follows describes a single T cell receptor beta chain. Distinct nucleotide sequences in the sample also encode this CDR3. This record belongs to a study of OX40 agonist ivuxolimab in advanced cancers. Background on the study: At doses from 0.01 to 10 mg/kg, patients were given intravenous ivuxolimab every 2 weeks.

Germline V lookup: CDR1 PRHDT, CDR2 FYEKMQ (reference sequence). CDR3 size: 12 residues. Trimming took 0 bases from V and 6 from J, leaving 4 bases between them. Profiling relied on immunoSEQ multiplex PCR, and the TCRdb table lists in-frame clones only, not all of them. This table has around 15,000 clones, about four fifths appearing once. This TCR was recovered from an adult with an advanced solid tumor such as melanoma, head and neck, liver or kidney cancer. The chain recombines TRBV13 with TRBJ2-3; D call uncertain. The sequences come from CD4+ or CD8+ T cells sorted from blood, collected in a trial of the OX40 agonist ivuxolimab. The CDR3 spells CASSLGGDTQYF. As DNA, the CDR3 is TGTGCCAGCAGCTTAGGGGGTGATACGCAGTATTTT.